One and the same sample provided the 16 T cell receptor beta chains below, sequenced in a study of persistence of HIV-infected CD4 T cells. Their target antigens are unknown. Anti-CD3/anti-CD28 beads served as a nonspecific positive control stimulus. Responding CD4+ T cells were sorted by upregulation of both CD40 ligand and CD69. The libraries were made with immunoSEQ version 4 in survey mode. Libraries were prepared by immunoSEQ multiplex PCR; TCRdb keeps only in-frame clonotypes and omits some of them. The data hold tens of thousands of clones, with about 85% observed a single time. The specimen comprised CD4+ T cells sorted from PBMCs after roughly 18-hour stimulation, sampled from a patient who received antiretroviral therapy. All receptors come from an adult woman with HIV who was CMV-seropositive.

This sequence joins TRBV5-1 and TRBJ1-3; D call uncertain. CDR1 and CDR2 from the germline V gene are SGHRS and YFSETQ. The length of the CDR3 is 13 residues. Trimming cost V 0 bases and J 2 bases, with 3 bases left between them. The CDR3 nucleotides are TGCGCCAGCAGCTTGGCGGCTGGAAACACCATATATTTT. Translation gives CASSLAAGNTIYF.

The V and J genes are TRBV7-2 and TRBJ2-7; TRBD1 is a possible D gene (6 bases). Germline V gene lookup returns CDR1 SGHTA and CDR2 FQGNSA. Trimming took 5 bases from V and 5 from J, leaving 19 bases between them. CDR3 length: 15 residues. In nucleotides, the CDR3 is TGTGCCAGCAGCGTTTCGACCGGGACAACCCACGAGCAGTACTTC. Amino acids: CASSVSTGTTHEQYF.

J is TRBJ2-5 and V is TRBV6-5; D unresolved. CDR3 length: 13 amino acids. Germline CDR1 reads MNHEY; CDR2 reads SVGAGI. The V and J ends lost 4 bases and 5 bases respectively, with 11 bases between them. CDR3 coding DNA: TGTGCCAGCAGTTTCCGGGTGTGGGAGACCCAGTACTTC. Translated: CASSFRVWETQYF.

The CDR3 protein is CSASIPRGGTTDTQYF. The DNA for the CDR3 is TGCAGTGCTAGTATCCCCCGGGGGGGAACCACAGATACGCAGTATTTT. The chain is built from TRBV20-1 and TRBJ2-3, with 8 positions matching TRBD2. With 3 bases clipped from V and 2 bases from J, the junction kept 10 bases outside the gene matches. Germline loops: CDR1 DFQATT, CDR2 SNEGSKA (reference sequence). CDR3 length: 16 residues.

Concerning this clone itself: Relative to the germline gene, one junction end is altered; a read error may explain this. This rearrangement joins TRBV7-7 to TRBJ2-1; TRBD2 matches 13 bases. Germline V gene sequence: CDR1 SSHAT, CDR2 FNYEAQ (reference sequence). The CDR3 has 15 amino acids. The DNA of the CDR3 is TGTGCTAGCAGCCGGACTAGCGGGGGTTACAATGAGCAGTTCTTC. As protein: CASSRTSGGYNEQFF.

The chain combines TRBV20-1 with TRBJ2-7; D might be TRBD1 or TRBD2, each matching 7 bases. Germline V lookup: CDR1 DFQATT, CDR2 SNEGSKA (reference sequence). The CDR3 runs 11 residues. The CDR3 is CSAGDSYEQYF. The CDR3, as DNA: TGCAGCGCGGGGGACAGCTACGAGCAGTACTTC.

This rearrangement joins TRBV2 to TRBJ1-1; D is perhaps TRBD1 (6 bases). Germline lookup yields CDR1 SNHLY and CDR2 FYNNEI. CDR3 size: 13 residues. V was cut by 3 bases and J by 4 bases, with 9 bases left in between. Here the CDR3 reads CASSEGAATEAFF. CDR3 DNA sequence: TGTGCCAGCAGTGAGGGGGCGGCCACTGAAGCTTTCTTT.

The chain joins TRBV30 to TRBJ2-1; 7 nucleotides line up with TRBD1. The V gene's germline CDR1 is GTSNPN and CDR2 SVGIG (reference sequence). The CDR3 spans 11 residues. The J segment lost 15 bases and the V segment lost 2 bases, leaving 7 bases of the junction unmatched. CDR3 nucleotide sequence: TGTGCCTGGAGTTTCCGGGACAGAGCGTTCTTC. It translates to CAWSFRDRAFF.

This clone appeared a single time. The sample carries other DNA sequences with the same CDR3. The CDR3 nucleotides read TGTGCCAGTAGCATTCCGTCACCCGGGGTAAATGAGCAGTTCTTC. Encoded protein: CASSIPSPGVNEQFF. The chain has TRBV19 and TRBJ2-1; D may be TRBD2 (5 bases). Germline values: CDR1 LNHDA, CDR2 SQIVND (reference sequence). There are 15 residues in the CDR3. V was cut by 6 bases and J by 7 bases, with 19 bases left in between. Supplemented by reference TRBV19 and TRBJ2-1, the full variable domain reads DGGITQSPKYLFRKEGQNVTLSCEQNLNHDAMYWYRQDPGQGLRLIYYSQIVNDFQKGDIAEGYSVSREKKESFPLTVTSAQKNPTAFYLCASSIPSPGVNEQFFGPGTRLTVL.

This clone was counted only a few times. The chain combines TRBV20-1 with TRBJ2-3; no definite D call. The V gene's germline CDR1 is DFQATT and CDR2 SNEGSKA (reference sequence). The CDR3 is 11 residues long. Trimming took off 6 bases at V and 4 bases at J, with 8 bases between the two ends. The CDR3 coding sequence is TGCAGTGCAAAGATCTCAGATACGCAGTATTTT. This translates into CSAKISDTQYF.

CDR3 sequence: CASSLVAGAYSNQPQHF. The CDR3, as DNA: TGTGCCAGCAGCTTAGTAGCAGGGGCCTATAGCAATCAGCCCCAGCATTTT. The genes are TRBV7-8 and TRBJ1-5; a possible D gene is TRBD1 (6 bases). The CDR3 consists of 17 residues. The V and J ends lost 1 base and 0 bases respectively, with 13 bases between them. Germline lookup yields CDR1 SGHVS and CDR2 FQNEAQ.

The rearrangement uses TRBV30 and TRBJ1-5, with D maybe TRBD1 (6 bases). The germline gives CDR1 GTSNPN, CDR2 SVGIG (reference sequence). This CDR3 contains 13 residues. Trimming pared 2 bases from V and 5 bases from J, leaving 10 bases between. CDR3 DNA: TGTGCCTGGAGTAGGGAGGGGGATCAGCCCCAGCATTTT. Encoded protein: CAWSREGDQPQHF.

The chain is built from TRBV10-3 and TRBJ1-2, with D unclear. The CDR3 spans 14 residues. CDR1 is ENHRY, CDR2 SYGVKD, per germline. V lost 4 bases, J lost 4 bases, and 13 bases lay in between. Here the CDR3 DNA reads TGTGCCATCAGTGTTGTAAGGGAATCCTATGGCTACACCTTC. This encodes CAISVVRESYGYTF.

The table lists this clone with a count of one. The rearrangement joins TRBV5-1 to TRBJ1-2, with D perhaps TRBD1 (6 bases). CDR3 length: 15 amino acids. Trimming removed 0 bases at V and 0 bases at J, with 9 bases between. Looked up from germline, CDR1 is SGHRS and CDR2 is YFSETQ. The chain's CDR3 is CASSLEGVTNYGYTF. For the CDR3, the DNA is TGCGCCAGCAGCTTGGAGGGGGTTACTAACTATGGCTACACCTTC.

The rearrangement uses TRBV15 and TRBJ2-7, with 8 bases that match TRBD1. Germline assignment: CDR1 LNHNV and CDR2 YYDKDF (reference sequence). CDR3 length equals 15 residues. V was clipped by 0 bases and J by 6 bases; unmatched bases: 7. The CDR3: CATSRDLGQGGEQYF. The DNA for the CDR3 is TGTGCCACCAGCAGAGATTTAGGACAGGGTGGCGAGCAGTACTTC.

This chain connects TRBV6-1 to TRBJ1-3; D remains ambiguous. The CDR3 contains 13 residues. In germline, CDR1 is MNHNS, CDR2 SASEGT. The V end lost 3 bases, the J end lost 2 bases, and 5 bases lay between the germline ends. CDR3 amino acids: CASSEPAGNTIYF. CDR3 in DNA: TGTGCCAGCAGTGAGCCGGCTGGAAACACCATATATTTT.